This entry is about one T cell receptor (beta chain). No antigen is known for it. The data stem from a study of T cells in narcolepsy. Whole-study findings and limits: Autoreactive clonotypes reportedly recurred in blood of same and different patients, not controls. Some memory CD4+ repertoires had no autoreactive clone sequences.

CDR3 length equals 13 residues. Trimming cost V 4 bases and J 8 bases; bases outside gene matches: 4. Per the germline V gene, CDR1 is SGHDT and CDR2 is YYEEEE. Assay used: immunoSEQ multiplex PCR; TCRdb lists only in-frame clones, some missing. The sample lists fewer than 25,000 clones; around 81% were seen once. The sequencing sample was made of memory (CD45RA-) CD4+ T cells from blood. The chain joins TRBV5-6 to TRBJ1-2; 11 bases map to TRBD1. This clonotype was obtained from a human donor in good health. The CDR3 region has the DNA TGTGCCAGCAGCCGGGGACAGGGGGGGGGCTACACCTTC. This gives the protein CASSRGQGGGYTF.